This T cell receptor (beta chain) was identified during a study of response to subunit inactivated influenza vaccine. General study findings and limits: Few additional T cells are recruited per seasonal influenza vaccination, authors suggested.

Concerning this clonotype: Its antigen is undetermined.

CDR1 LGHNA and CDR2 YNFKEQ come from the germline V gene. V dropped 6 bases and J dropped 2; count of bases not matched to a gene: 7. The CDR3 extends over 15 amino acids. TCRdb independently ran MiXCR on the RT-PCR reads; one entry per CDR3 protein. Of 200,000 to 300,000 distinct CDR3 sequences detected, 9% to 15% appear once; the ten largest clones hold 7.8%. This chain connects TRBV4-2 to TRBJ2-1, with 7 nucleotides matching TRBD1. The source was non-naive T cells sorted from PBMCs, collected less than 15 days before vaccination. This receptor was taken from a man aged 45-60 years who received an inactivated influenza vaccine. CDR3 nucleotide sequence: TGTGCCAGCAGACAAAACAGGGGTACCTACAATGAGCAGTTCTTC. It is translated as CASRQNRGTYNEQFF.